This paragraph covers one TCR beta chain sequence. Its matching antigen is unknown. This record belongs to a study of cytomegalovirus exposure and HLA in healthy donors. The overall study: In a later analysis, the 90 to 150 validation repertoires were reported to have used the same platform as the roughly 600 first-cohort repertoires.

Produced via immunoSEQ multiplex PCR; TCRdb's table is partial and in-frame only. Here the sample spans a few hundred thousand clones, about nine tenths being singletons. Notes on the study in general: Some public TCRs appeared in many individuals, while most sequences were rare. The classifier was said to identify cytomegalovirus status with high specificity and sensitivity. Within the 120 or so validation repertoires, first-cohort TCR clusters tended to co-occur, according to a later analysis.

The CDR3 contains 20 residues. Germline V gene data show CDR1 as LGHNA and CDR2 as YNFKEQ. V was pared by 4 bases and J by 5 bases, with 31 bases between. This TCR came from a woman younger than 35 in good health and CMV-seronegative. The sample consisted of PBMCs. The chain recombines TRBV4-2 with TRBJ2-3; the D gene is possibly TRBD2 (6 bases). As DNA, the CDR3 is TGTGCCAGCAGCCTCCCGCTTCATCGGGCGGGACCCTCCGGGCAAGATACGCAGTATTTT. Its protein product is CASSLPLHRAGPSGQDTQYF.